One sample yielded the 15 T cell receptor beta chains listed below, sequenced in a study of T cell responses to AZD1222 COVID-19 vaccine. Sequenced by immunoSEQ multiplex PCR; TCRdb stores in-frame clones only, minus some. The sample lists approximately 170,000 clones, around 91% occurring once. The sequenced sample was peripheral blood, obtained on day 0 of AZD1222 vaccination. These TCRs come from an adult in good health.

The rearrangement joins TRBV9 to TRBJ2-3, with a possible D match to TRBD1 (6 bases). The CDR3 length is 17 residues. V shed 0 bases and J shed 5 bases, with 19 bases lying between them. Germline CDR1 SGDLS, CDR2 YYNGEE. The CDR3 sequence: CASSVVLTGDIEDTQYF. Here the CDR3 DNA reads TGTGCCAGCAGCGTAGTCCTCACCGGGGACATAGAAGATACGCAGTATTTT.

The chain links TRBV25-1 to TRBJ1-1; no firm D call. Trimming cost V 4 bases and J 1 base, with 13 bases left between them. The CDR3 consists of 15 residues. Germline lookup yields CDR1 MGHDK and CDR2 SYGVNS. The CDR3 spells CASSAPGPTNTEAFF. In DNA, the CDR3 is TGTGCCAGCAGTGCCCCTGGACCGACGAACACTGAAGCTTTCTTT.

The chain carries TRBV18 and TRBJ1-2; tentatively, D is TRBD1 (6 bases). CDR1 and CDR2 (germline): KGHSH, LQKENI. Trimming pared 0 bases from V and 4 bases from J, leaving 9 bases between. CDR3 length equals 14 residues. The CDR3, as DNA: TGTGCCAGCTCACCACCGGCGGACAGCTATGGCTACACCTTC. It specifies CASSPPADSYGYTF.

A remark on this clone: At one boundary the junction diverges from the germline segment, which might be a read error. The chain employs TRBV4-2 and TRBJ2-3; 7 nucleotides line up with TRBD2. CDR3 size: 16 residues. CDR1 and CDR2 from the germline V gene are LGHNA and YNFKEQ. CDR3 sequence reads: CASGHGERGFTDTQYF. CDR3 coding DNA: TGTGCCAGCGGCCATGGGGAGCGGGGCTTCACAGATACGCAGTATTTT.

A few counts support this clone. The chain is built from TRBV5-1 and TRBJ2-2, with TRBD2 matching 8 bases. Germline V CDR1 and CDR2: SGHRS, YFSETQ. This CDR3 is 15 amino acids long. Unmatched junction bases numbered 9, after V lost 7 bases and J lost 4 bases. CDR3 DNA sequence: TGCGCCAGCGGGTTGAGTACTAGCGGCACCGGGGAGCTGTTTTTT. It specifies CASGLSTSGTGELFF.

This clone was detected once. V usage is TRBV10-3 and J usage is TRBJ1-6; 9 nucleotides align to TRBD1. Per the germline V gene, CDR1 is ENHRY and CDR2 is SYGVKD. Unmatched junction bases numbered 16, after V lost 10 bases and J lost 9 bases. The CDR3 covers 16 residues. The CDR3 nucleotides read TGTGCCACCACCTCGGACAGGGGTAGCTTCGGTTCACCCCTCCACTTT. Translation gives CATTSDRGSFGSPLHF.

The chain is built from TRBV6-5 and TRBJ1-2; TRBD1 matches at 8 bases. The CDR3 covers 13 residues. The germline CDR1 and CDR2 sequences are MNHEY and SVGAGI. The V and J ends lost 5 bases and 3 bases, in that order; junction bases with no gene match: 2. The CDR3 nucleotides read TGTGCCAGCAGTCCAGGGGGCGACTATGGCTACACCTTC. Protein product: CASSPGGDYGYTF.

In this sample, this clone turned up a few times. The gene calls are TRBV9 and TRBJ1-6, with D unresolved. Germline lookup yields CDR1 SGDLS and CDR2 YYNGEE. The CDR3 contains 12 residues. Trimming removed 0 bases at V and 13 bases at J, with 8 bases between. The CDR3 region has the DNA TGTGCCAGCAGCGTAGAGCCGGGCCCCCTCCACTTT. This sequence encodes CASSVEPGPLHF. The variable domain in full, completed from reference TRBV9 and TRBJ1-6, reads DSGVTQTPKHLITATGQRVTLRCSPRSGDLSVYWYQQSLDQGLQFLIQYYNGEERAKGNILERFSAQQFPDLHSELNLSSLELGDSALYFCASSVEPGPLHFGNGTRLTVT.

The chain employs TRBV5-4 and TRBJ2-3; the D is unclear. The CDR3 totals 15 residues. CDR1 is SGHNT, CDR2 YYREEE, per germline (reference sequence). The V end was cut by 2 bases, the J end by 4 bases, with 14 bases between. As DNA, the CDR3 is TGTGCCAGCAGCTTAGACTCAAAGGTAGCAGATACGCAGTATTTT. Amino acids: CASSLDSKVADTQYF. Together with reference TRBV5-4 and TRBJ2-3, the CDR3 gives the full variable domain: ETGVTQSPTHLIKTRGQQVTLRCSSQSGHNTVSWYQQALGQGPQFIFQYYREEENGRGNFPPRFSGLQFPNYSSELNVNALELDDSALYLCASSLDSKVADTQYFGPGTRLTVL.

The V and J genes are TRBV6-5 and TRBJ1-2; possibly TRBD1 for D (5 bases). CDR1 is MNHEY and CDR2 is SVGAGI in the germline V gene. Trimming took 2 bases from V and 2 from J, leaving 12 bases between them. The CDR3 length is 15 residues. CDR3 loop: CASSYDGGPNYGYTF. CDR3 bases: TGTGCCAGCAGTTACGACGGGGGACCGAACTATGGCTACACCTTC.

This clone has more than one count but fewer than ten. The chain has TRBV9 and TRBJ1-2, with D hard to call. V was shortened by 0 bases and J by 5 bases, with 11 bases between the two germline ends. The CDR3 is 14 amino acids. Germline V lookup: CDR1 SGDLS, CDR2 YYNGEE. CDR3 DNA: TGTGCCAGCAGCGTAGGTACCGGTGGGTATGGCTACACCTTC. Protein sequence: CASSVGTGGYGYTF.

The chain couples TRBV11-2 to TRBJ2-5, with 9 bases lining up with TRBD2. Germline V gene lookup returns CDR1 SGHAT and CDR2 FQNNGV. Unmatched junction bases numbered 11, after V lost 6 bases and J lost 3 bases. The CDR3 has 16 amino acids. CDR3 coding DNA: TGTGCCAGCAGTTTGGGTAGCGGGGGCCTTAAAGAGACCCAGTACTTC. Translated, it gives CASSLGSGGLKETQYF.

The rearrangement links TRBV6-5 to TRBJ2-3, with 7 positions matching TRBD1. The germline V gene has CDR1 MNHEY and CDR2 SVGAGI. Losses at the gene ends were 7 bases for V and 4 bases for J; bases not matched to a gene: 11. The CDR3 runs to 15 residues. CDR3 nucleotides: TGTGCCAGCAAGAGAACAGGGGTCCCCCCAGATACGCAGTATTTT. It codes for CASKRTGVPPDTQYF.

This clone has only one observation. The CDR3, as DNA: TGTGCCAGCAGTTACCGGGATCAGCCCCAGCATTTT. Protein sequence: CASSYRDQPQHF. This sequence joins TRBV6-2 or TRBV6-3 and TRBJ1-5; no clear D. Germline V CDR1 and CDR2: MNHEY, SVGEGT. This CDR3 is 12 amino acids long. The V end was cut by 2 bases, the J end by 5 bases, with 4 bases between.

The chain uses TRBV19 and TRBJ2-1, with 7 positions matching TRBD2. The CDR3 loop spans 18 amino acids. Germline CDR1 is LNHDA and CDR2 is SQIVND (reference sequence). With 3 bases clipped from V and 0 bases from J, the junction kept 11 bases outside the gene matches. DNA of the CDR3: TGTGCCAGTAGTATGAGGTCCGGGGGGTTTAGCTCCTACAATGAGCAGTTCTTC. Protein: CASSMRSGGFSSYNEQFF. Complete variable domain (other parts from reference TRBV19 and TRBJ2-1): DGGITQSPKYLFRKEGQNVTLSCEQNLNHDAMYWYRQDPGQGLRLIYYSQIVNDFQKGDIAEGYSVSREKKESFPLTVTSAQKNPTAFYLCASSMRSGGFSSYNEQFFGPGTRLTVL.